The 2 T cell receptor beta chains listed next were all sequenced from one sample in a study of cytomegalovirus exposure and HLA in healthy donors. The table came from immunoSEQ multiplex PCR; TCRdb's copy has only in-frame clones and leaves some out. The profile shows about 340,000 clones, around 86% of them singletons. The specimen was PBMCs. The receptor source for this set is a woman younger than 30 in good health and CMV-seronegative.

V and J are TRBV4-3 and TRBJ2-1; 11 nucleotides align to TRBD2. The germline V gene encodes CDR1 LGHNA and CDR2 YSLEER. The CDR3 contains 15 residues. With 0 bases clipped from V and 8 bases from J, the junction kept 3 bases outside the gene matches. For the CDR3, the DNA is TGCGCCAGCAGCCAAGATACTAGCGGGAGCGATGAGCAGTTCTTC. Translated: CASSQDTSGSDEQFF.

The rearrangement joins TRBV29-1 to TRBJ2-7, with 10 bases fitting TRBD2. The CDR3 totals 14 residues. V lost 7 bases and J lost 4; bases outside the gene matches: 10. From germline, CDR1 is SQVTM and CDR2 ANQGSEA. The CDR3 loop is CSARPSGSWYEQYF. The CDR3 DNA reads as TGCAGCGCCCGACCTAGCGGGAGTTGGTACGAGCAGTACTTC.